This T cell receptor beta chain was found in a study of molecular identifiers for immune sequencing clone quantification. Across the study: Across replicate runs, RNA obtained from approximately 20,000 or 100,000 naive CD8 cells was divided into five, with four undergoing sequencing.

The study, taken as a whole, reports: Clones with over 20 RNA copies captured over 98% of effector molecules but under 1% of naive ones.

TCRdb re-called the PCR reads through MiXCR, storing one row per CDR3 protein. The sample comprises around 480,000 distinct CDR3 sequences, over 20% of which are singletons, and under 0.85% rests with the top ten. Naive CD8 libraries came from approximately 20,000 to 1,000,000 sorted cells with 10%, 30% or 50% RNA. The authors gated naive CD8 T cells as CD8+CD4-CCR7+CD45RA+ for sorting. This clonotype was found a few times. Its target is not known. V gave up 2 bases and J gave up 0 bases, with 11 bases separating them. This CDR3 region has 16 residues. Germline CDR1 MNHEY, CDR2 SVGEGT. Specimen: naive CD8+ T cells from blood, with Jurkat cell RNA spiked in. Noted subset: FACS-sorted CD8+CD4-CCR7+CD45RA+ naive T cells. J is TRBJ1-5 and V is TRBV6-2 or TRBV6-3; tentative D call: TRBD1 (5 bases). The receptor was derived from a human donor in good health. Some libraries in this study had Jurkat cell RNA spiked in. The CDR3 reads CASSYDGGFSNQPQHF. The CDR3 nucleotides are TGTGCCAGCAGTTACGACGGGGGGTTTAGCAATCAGCCCCAGCATTTT.